The present T cell receptor beta chain was sequenced within a study of T cells expressing NK-cell markers. The CDR3 is 15 amino acids. The germline V gene has CDR1 SGDLS and CDR2 YYNGEE. Details on this clonotype: Antigen: not known.

Notes on the study in general: There remained a lack of clarity about HCMV specificity of expanded NKG2C+ T cell clones.

TCRdb processed the 5' RACE reads again and assigns one entry to each CDR3 protein, with no DNA. This table lists 450,000 to 600,000 distinct CDR3 sequences. The TCR sequence derives from a man between 18 and 29 years old in good health. This chain uses TRBV9 with TRBJ2-5; absent DNA, TCRdb's TRBD1 call cannot be checked. The sample was blood T cells: a sorted CD56 or NKG2C T cell subset, CD4+ or CD8+ T cells, or bulk PBMC T cells (not recorded which). The CDR3: CASSGGQGMDETQYF. The full variable domain, rest sourced from reference TRBV9 and TRBJ2-5, is DSGVTQTPKHLITATGQRVTLRCSPRSGDLSVYWYQQSLDQGLQFLIQYYNGEERAKGNILERFSAQQFPDLHSELNLSSLELGDSALYFCASSGGQGMDETQYFGPGTRLLVL.